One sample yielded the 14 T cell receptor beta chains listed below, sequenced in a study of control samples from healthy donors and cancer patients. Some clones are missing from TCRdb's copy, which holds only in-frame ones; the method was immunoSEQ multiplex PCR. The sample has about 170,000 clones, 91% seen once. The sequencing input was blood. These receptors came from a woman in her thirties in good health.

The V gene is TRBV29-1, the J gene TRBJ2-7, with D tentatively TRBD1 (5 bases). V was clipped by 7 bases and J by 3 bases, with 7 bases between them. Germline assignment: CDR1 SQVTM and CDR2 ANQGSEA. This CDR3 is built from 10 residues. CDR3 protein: CSGGDYEQYF. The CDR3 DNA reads TGCAGCGGGGGCGACTACGAGCAGTACTTC.

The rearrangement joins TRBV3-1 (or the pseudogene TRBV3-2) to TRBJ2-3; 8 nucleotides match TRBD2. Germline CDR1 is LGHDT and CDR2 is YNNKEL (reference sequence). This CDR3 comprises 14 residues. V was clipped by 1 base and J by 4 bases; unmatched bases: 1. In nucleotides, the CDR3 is TGTGCCAGCAGCCAAGTCGGGGGGGCAGATACGCAGTATTTT. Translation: CASSQVGGADTQYF.

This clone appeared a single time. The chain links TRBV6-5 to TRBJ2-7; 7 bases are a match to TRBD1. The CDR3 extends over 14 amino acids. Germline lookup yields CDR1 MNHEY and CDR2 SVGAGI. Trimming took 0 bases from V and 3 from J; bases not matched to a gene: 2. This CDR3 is CASSYSAGGYEQYF. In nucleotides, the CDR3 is TGTGCCAGCAGTTACTCTGCAGGGGGCTACGAGCAGTACTTC.

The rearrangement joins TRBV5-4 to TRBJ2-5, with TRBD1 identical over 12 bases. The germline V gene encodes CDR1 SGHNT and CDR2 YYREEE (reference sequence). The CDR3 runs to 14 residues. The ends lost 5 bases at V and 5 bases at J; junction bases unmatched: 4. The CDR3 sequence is CASSRDRGRETQYF. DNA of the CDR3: TGTGCCAGCAGTCGGGACAGGGGGCGGGAGACCCAGTACTTC.

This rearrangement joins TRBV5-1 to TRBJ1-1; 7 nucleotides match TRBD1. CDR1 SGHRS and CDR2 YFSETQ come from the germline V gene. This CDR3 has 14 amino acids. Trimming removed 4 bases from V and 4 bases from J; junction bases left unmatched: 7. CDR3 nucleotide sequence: TGCGCCAGCAGCCTCCGACAGGGTAGCACTGAAGCTTTCTTT. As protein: CASSLRQGSTEAFF.

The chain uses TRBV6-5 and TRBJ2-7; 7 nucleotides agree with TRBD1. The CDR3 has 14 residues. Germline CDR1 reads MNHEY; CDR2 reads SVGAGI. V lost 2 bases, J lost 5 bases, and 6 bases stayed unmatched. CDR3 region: CASSYDRAGNEQYF. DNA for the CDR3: TGTGCCAGCAGTTACGACAGGGCAGGAAACGAGCAGTACTTC.

The CDR3 loop reads CARSVLGTGKPSGANVLTF. CDR3 bases: TGTGCCAGAAGCGTACTCGGGACAGGGAAACCCTCTGGGGCCAACGTCCTGACTTTC. The chain is built from TRBV5-3 and TRBJ2-6, with 9 bases matching TRBD1. TRBV5-3 qualifies as an ORF whose function is uncertain. This CDR3 is 19 amino acids long. After removal of 4 bases from V and 0 bases from J, the junction contained 11 bases not matched to a gene.

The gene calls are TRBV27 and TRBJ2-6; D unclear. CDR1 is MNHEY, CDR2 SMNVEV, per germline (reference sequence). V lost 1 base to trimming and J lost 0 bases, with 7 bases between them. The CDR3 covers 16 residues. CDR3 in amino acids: CASSLYGRSGANVLTF. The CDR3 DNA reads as TGTGCCAGCAGTTTATACGGCCGCTCTGGGGCCAACGTCCTGACTTTC.

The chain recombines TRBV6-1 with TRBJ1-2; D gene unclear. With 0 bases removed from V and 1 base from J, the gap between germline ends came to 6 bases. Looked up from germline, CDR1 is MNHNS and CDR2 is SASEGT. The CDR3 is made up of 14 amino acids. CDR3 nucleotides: TGTGCCAGCAGTGAAGCGGGGATTAACTATGGCTACACCTTC. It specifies CASSEAGINYGYTF.

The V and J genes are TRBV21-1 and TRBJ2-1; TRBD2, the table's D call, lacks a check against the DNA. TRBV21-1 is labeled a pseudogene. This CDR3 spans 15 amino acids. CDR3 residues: CASSTRLAGDNEQFF. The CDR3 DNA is TGTGCCAGCAGCACCCGACTAGCGGGGGACAATGAGCAGTTCTTC.

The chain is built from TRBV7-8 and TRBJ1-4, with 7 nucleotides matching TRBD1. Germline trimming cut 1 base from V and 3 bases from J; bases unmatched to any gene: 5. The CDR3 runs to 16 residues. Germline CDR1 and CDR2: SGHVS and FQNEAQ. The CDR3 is CASSLVQGGANEKLFF. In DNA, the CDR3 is TGTGCCAGCAGCTTAGTGCAGGGGGGGGCTAATGAAAAACTGTTTTTT.

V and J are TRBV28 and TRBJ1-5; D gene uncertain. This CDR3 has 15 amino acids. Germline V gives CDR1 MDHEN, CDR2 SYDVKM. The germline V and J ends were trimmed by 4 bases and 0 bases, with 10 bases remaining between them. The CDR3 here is CASSSGFYSNQPQHF. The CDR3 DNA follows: TGTGCCAGCAGTTCTGGATTCTATAGCAATCAGCCCCAGCATTTT. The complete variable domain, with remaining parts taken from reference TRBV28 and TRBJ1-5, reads DVKVTQSSRYLVKRTGEKVFLECVQDMDHENMFWYRQDPGLGLRLIYFSYDVKMKEKGDIPEGYSVSREKKERFSLILESASTNQTSMYLCASSSGFYSNQPQHFGDGTRLSIL.

DNA of the CDR3: TGTGCCAGCAGTTACTCGGGAAATAATTCACCCCTCCACTTT. It yields the protein CASSYSGNNSPLHF. The chain carries TRBV6-5 and TRBJ1-6; D is unresolved. V was cut by 0 bases and J by 5 bases, with 5 bases left in between. Per the germline V gene, CDR1 is MNHEY and CDR2 is SVGAGI. This CDR3 is built from 14 residues.

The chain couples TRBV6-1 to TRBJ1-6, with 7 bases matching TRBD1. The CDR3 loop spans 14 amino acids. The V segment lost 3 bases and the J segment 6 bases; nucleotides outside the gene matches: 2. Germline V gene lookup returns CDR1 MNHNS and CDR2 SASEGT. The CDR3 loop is CASSEGQRNSPLHF. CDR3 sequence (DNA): TGTGCCAGCAGTGAGGGACAGCGTAATTCACCCCTCCACTTT.